This T cell receptor (beta chain) was captured in a study of vaccination and CD4 T cells after COVID-19. Study summary: Drawing of post-COVID samples took place a median 101 days after diagnosis (range 35 to 161).

Cultured CD4+ T-cell DNA underwent Oncomine TCR Beta short-read sequencing. From the PCR reads, TCRdb called clonotypes with MiXCR, one entry per CDR3 protein. The sample has around 18,000 distinct CDR3 sequences; 65% to 80% are singletons. For this clonotype: The antigen is undetermined.

Regarding treatment: roughly 11-day PBMC culture with coronavirus spike peptide pools or control peptides (ViraFEST assay). The V segment lost 6 bases and the J segment 3 bases; nucleotides outside the gene matches: 7. From germline, CDR1 is DFQATT and CDR2 SNEGSKA (reference sequence). The CDR3 runs 14 residues. This TCR was sampled from a human donor who had recovered from COVID-19. The chain couples TRBV20-1 to TRBJ1-2, with 10 bases matching TRBD1. Sequenced: CD4+ T cells from blood, cultured in vitro. As DNA, the CDR3 is TGCAGTGCCCGACAGGGGGCGCGGGACTATGGCTACACCTTC. Translated: CSARQGARDYGYTF.